The 24 T cell receptor beta chains listed next were all sequenced from one sample in a study of regulatory T cells in long-lasting Graves disease. Through Arm-PCR of CDR3 regions and iRepertoire HTBI primers, TCR beta libraries were built. TCRdb fed the multiplex PCR reads into MiXCR, producing one record per CDR3 protein. The sample has 550,000 to 600,000 distinct CDR3 sequences; about 16% are singletons. Time point in this sample: newly diagnosed GD, antithyroid drugs for less than 3 months. The TCR library was made from RNA that had been extracted from PBMCs in TRIzol. This sample was shared with a second study, whose subject was T cells in Graves' hyperthyroidism and ophthalmopathy.

The specimen comprised peripheral blood mononuclear cells (PBMCs), sampled at new diagnosis, from a patient treated with antithyroid drugs. These receptors were taken from a man younger than 30 with Graves disease.

This clonotype was detected ten times or more. The chain links TRBV5-1 to TRBJ2-1, with D perhaps TRBD2 (6 bases). The germline V gene encodes CDR1 SGHRS and CDR2 YFSETQ. The CDR3 extends over 15 amino acids. Trimming took 1 base from V and 4 from J, leaving 12 bases between them. The CDR3 spells CASSLSQRAYNEQFF. In DNA form, the CDR3 reads TGCGCCAGCAGCTTGAGCCAGCGGGCTTACAATGAGCAGTTCTTC.

This clonotype was counted at least ten times. The gene calls are TRBV6-1 and TRBJ2-1; no clear D. Trimming shortened V by 2 bases and J by 3 bases, and 14 bases separated the two germline ends. This CDR3 has 16 amino acids. Germline V gene sequence: CDR1 MNHNS, CDR2 SASEGT. CDR3 DNA sequence: TGTGCCAGCAGTGAAAGGTTAGAAACCCGCTACAATGAGCAGTTCTTC. This codes for CASSERLETRYNEQFF.

The CDR3 nucleotides read TGTGCCAGCAGCCCACTAATGACCAGGGGCTATGACTACGAGCAGTACTTC. Translation: CASSPLMTRGYDYEQYF. The chain has TRBV7-9 and TRBJ2-7; TRBD1 is a possible D gene (6 bases). Trimming removed 5 bases from V and 3 bases from J, with 23 bases in between. This CDR3 has 17 residues. Germline CDR1 and CDR2: SEHNR and FQNEAQ (reference sequence).

There are many counts of this clonotype. Here the CDR3 reads CSASTQGQGANTEAFF. CDR3 coding DNA: TGCAGTGCGTCGACCCAGGGACAGGGGGCGAACACTGAAGCTTTCTTT. The rearrangement joins TRBV20-1 to TRBJ1-1; TRBD1 matches 12 bases. Losses at the gene ends were 6 bases for V and 1 base for J; bases not matched to a gene: 9. In germline, CDR1 is DFQATT, CDR2 SNEGSKA (reference sequence). CDR3 size: 16 residues.

Many counts were recorded for this clonotype. The chain uses TRBV5-1 and TRBJ2-1, with 8 bases lining up with TRBD2. Germline V lookup: CDR1 SGHRS, CDR2 YFSETQ. The CDR3 is made up of 13 amino acids. After removal of 5 bases from V and 5 bases from J, the junction contained 3 bases not matched to a gene. The CDR3 protein is CASRTSGDNEQFF. CDR3 nucleotide sequence: TGCGCCAGCAGAACTAGCGGCGACAATGAGCAGTTCTTC. Together with reference TRBV5-1 and TRBJ2-1, the CDR3 gives the full variable domain: KAGVTQTPRYLIKTRGQQVTLSCSPISGHRSVSWYQQTPGQGLQFLFEYFSETQRNKGNFPGRFSGRQFSNSRSEMNVSTLELGDSALYLCASRTSGDNEQFFGPGTRLTVL.

The chain joins TRBV27 to TRBJ1-5; no clear D. CDR1 is MNHEY, CDR2 SMNVEV, per germline (reference sequence). This CDR3 is 12 amino acids long. The germline V and J ends were trimmed by 5 bases and 4 bases, with 6 bases remaining between them. CDR3 region: CASSERNQPQHF. The CDR3 nucleotides read TGTGCCAGCAGTGAGCGAAATCAGCCCCAGCATTTT.

As to this clonotype: One end of the junction does not line up with germline, which may come from a read error. The rearrangement uses TRBV7-6 and TRBJ2-1; D unresolved. Germline CDR1 and CDR2: SGHVS and FNYEAQ. This CDR3 has 16 amino acids. In DNA form, the CDR3 reads TGTGCCAGCAGCTCGACCCAATCCAGCTCCTACAATGAGCAGCTCTTC. Its protein is CASSSTQSSSYNEQLF.

This clonotype was recorded at least ten times. Written as DNA, the CDR3 is TGTGCCAGCAGTAGCGGGACAGGGGGCCAGCCCCAGCATTTT. Its protein product is CASSSGTGGQPQHF. The chain couples TRBV27 to TRBJ1-5; TRBD1 matches at 12 bases. V shed 5 bases and J 7 bases; nucleotides not matched to a gene: 3. CDR3 size: 14 residues. CDR1 is MNHEY, CDR2 SMNVEV, per germline (reference sequence).

This clonotype showed up just a few times. The chain is built from TRBV6-1 and TRBJ1-2; the D gene is possibly TRBD1 (5 bases). Germline CDR1 and CDR2: MNHNS and SASEGT. CDR3 length: 13 residues. V was clipped by 6 bases and J by 5 bases, with 13 bases between them. The CDR3 DNA reads as TGTGCCAGCAGGACCGACAGTCTATATGGCTACACCTTC. This gives the protein CASRTDSLYGYTF.

The chain has TRBV5-1 and TRBJ2-7; either TRBD1 or TRBD2 may supply D (5 bases each). The length of the CDR3 is 15 residues. Germline CDR1 reads SGHRS; CDR2 reads YFSETQ. V shed 0 bases and J shed 4 bases, with 14 bases lying between them. CDR3 coding DNA: TGCGCCAGCAGCTTGGAACCGGGGCTCGGGTACGAGCAGTACTTC. It is translated as CASSLEPGLGYEQYF.

This clonotype occurred a few times. V is TRBV10-3 and J is TRBJ2-5, with 7 bases lining up with TRBD2. The CDR3 length is 15 residues. V trimming: 0 bases; J trimming: 5 bases; junction bases outside the gene matches: 6. The germline gives CDR1 ENHRY, CDR2 SYGVKD. The CDR3 nucleotides are TGTGCCATCAGTGAGTCGCCGGGGGGTTCGGAGACCCAGTACTTC. Translated, it gives CAISESPGGSETQYF.

This clonotype was counted only a few times. This chain connects TRBV9 to TRBJ2-5; D is perhaps TRBD1 (6 bases). Germline-derived CDR1 and CDR2 are SGDLS and YYNGEE. This CDR3 is 16 amino acids long. Trimming removed 1 base from V and 3 bases from J, with 16 bases in between. As DNA, the CDR3 is TGTGCCAGCAGCGTATCGAACAGGGAGAGAAAAGAGACCCAGTACTTC. This codes for CASSVSNRERKETQYF.

This clonotype was recorded many times. This chain uses TRBV3-1 with TRBJ1-1, with TRBD1 as a possible D gene (6 bases). This CDR3 is built from 15 residues. Germline V gene lookup returns CDR1 LGHDT and CDR2 YNNKEL (reference sequence). Between the trimmed V and J ends, which lost 7 bases and 8 bases, there was a span of 23 bases. Here the CDR3 reads CASTPRQALVREAFF. The CDR3 coding sequence is TGTGCCAGCACCCCCCGACAGGCTTTGGTTAGAGAAGCTTTCTTT.

A few counts support this clonotype. The V call is TRBV28, the J call TRBJ2-7; D is ambiguous. This CDR3 is 15 amino acids long. In germline, CDR1 is MDHEN, CDR2 SYDVKM. V was trimmed by 2 bases and J by 3 bases, leaving 14 bases between them. CDR3 bases: TGTGCCAGCAGTTTAGAGGTCCCTGAAGACTACGAGCAGTACTTC. Residues: CASSLEVPEDYEQYF. The full variable domain, completed using reference TRBV28 and TRBJ2-7, is DVKVTQSSRYLVKRTGEKVFLECVQDMDHENMFWYRQDPGLGLRLIYFSYDVKMKEKGDIPEGYSVSREKKERFSLILESASTNQTSMYLCASSLEVPEDYEQYFGPGTRLTVT.

Many counts were recorded for this clonotype. The chain employs TRBV28 and TRBJ2-1; 9 positions agree with TRBD1. CDR1 and CDR2 (germline): MDHEN, SYDVKM. The CDR3 sequence is 15 residues long. J lost 6 bases, V lost 6 bases, and 9 bases had no gene match. The CDR3 here is CASRLTGGGGNEQFF. CDR3 bases: TGTGCCAGCAGACTGACAGGGGGTGGTGGCAATGAGCAGTTCTTC.

Concerning this clonotype itself: The CDR3 carries no conserved terminal phenylalanine or tryptophan, so it likely arises from a read error. V is TRBV18 and J is TRBJ2-5; 9 nucleotides agree with TRBD1. V was clipped by 6 bases and J by 5 bases; unmatched bases: 4. The CDR3 totals 13 residues. Germline loops: CDR1 KGHSH, CDR2 LQKENI. The CDR3 sequence: CASSRDREETQYL. In nucleotides, the CDR3 is TGTGCCAGCTCCAGGGACAGGGAGGAGACCCAGTACCTC.

This clonotype has at least ten counts. The CDR3 reads CASSVGSLAGGLYNEQFF. Written as DNA, the CDR3 is TGTGCCAGCAGTGTGGGGAGTTTGGCGGGAGGTTTGTACAATGAGCAGTTCTTC. The chain recombines TRBV2 with TRBJ2-1, with TRBD2 matching over 8 bases. Germline V gene data show CDR1 as SNHLY and CDR2 as FYNNEI. The CDR3 runs 18 residues. Germline trimming cut 4 bases from V and 4 bases from J; bases unmatched to any gene: 15.

This clonotype was observed many times. The J gene is TRBJ2-3, the V gene TRBV2, with D perhaps matching TRBD1 (5 bases). The CDR3 has 14 amino acids. V lost 7 bases and J lost 2, with 13 bases in between. Looked up from germline, CDR1 is SNHLY and CDR2 is FYNNEI. CDR3 loop: CASKWTQNTDTQYF. CDR3 bases: TGTGCCAGCAAATGGACACAAAACACAGATACGCAGTATTTT. Based on the CDR3 plus reference TRBV2 and TRBJ2-3, the full variable domain is EPEVTQTPSHQVTQMGQEVILRCVPISNHLYFYWYRQILGQKVEFLVSFYNNEISEKSEIFDDQFSVERPDGSNFTLKIRSTKLEDSAMYFCASKWTQNTDTQYFGPGTRLTVL.

This clonotype was seen a handful of times. V usage is TRBV28 and J usage is TRBJ1-5; 8 bases agree with TRBD1. The CDR3 sequence is 13 residues long. CDR1 and CDR2 from the germline V gene are MDHEN and SYDVKM. The J segment lost 2 bases and the V segment lost 10 bases, leaving 4 bases of the junction unmatched. CDR3: CATVTGGNQPQHF. The CDR3 DNA follows: TGTGCCACCGTGACAGGGGGCAATCAGCCCCAGCATTTT.

This clonotype has ten or more counts. The chain carries TRBV5-1 and TRBJ2-7, with D tentatively TRBD2 (5 bases). Germline lookup yields CDR1 SGHRS and CDR2 YFSETQ. This CDR3 has 13 amino acids. Trimming removed 0 bases at V and 5 bases at J, with 9 bases between. The CDR3 DNA sequence: TGCGCCAGCAGCTTGGACGGGATCAACGAGCAGTACTTC. It is translated as CASSLDGINEQYF.

With respect to this clonotype: One base away lies a much larger clone, so this may be a sequencing read error. The CDR3 does not end in the conserved phenylalanine or tryptophan, so this is likely a read error. The chain uses TRBV12-3 or TRBV12-4 and TRBJ1-3, with D hard to call. CDR3 length: 14 amino acids. Trimming removed 7 bases from V and 1 base from J, with 11 bases in between. CDR3 protein: CASKKRDSGNTIYL. The CDR3 region has the DNA TGTGCCAGCAAGAAAAGAGATTCTGGAAACACCATATATCTT.

In this sample, this clonotype turned up a few times. V is TRBV5-1 and J is TRBJ1-4; D gene unclear. The CDR3 is 17 amino acids. With 2 bases removed from V and 0 bases from J, the gap between germline ends came to 14 bases. Germline assignment: CDR1 SGHRS and CDR2 YFSETQ. CDR3 in amino acids: CASSLRPPGTTNEKLFF. CDR3 bases: TGCGCCAGCAGCTTACGACCTCCGGGGACAACTAATGAAAAACTGTTTTTT.

A few counts support this clonotype. This chain uses TRBV5-4 with TRBJ1-2, with D possibly matching TRBD1 (5 bases). The CDR3 covers 14 residues. The germline CDR1 and CDR2 sequences are SGHNT and YYREEE (reference sequence). The ends were cut back, 0 bases at V and 6 bases at J, with 12 bases in the middle. The CDR3 reads CASSLGQTSDGYTF. CDR3 sequence (DNA): TGTGCCAGCAGCTTGGGACAGACGTCGGATGGCTACACCTTC.

This clonotype was observed at least ten times. This chain's CDR3 is CSASFYQLGLAVPTDTQYF. Here the CDR3 DNA reads TGCAGTGCTAGCTTTTACCAGCTAGGACTAGCGGTACCCACAGATACGCAGTATTTT. The rearrangement links TRBV20-1 to TRBJ2-3, with 10 bases fitting TRBD2. This CDR3 has 19 residues. V gave up 3 bases and J gave up 2 bases; unmatched junction bases: 17. Germline V CDR1 and CDR2: DFQATT, SNEGSKA (reference sequence).